The source of this TCR beta chain is a study of spatial heterogeneity in lung cancer. Looking at the study overall: Samples came from roughly 72 TRACERx patients with untreated early-stage lung cancer. PBMC collected at follow-up were sequenced when available, a median of about two years after resection. In raw reads, more than nine appearances on average were recorded for each unique TCR and UMI combination.

MiXCR, run by TCRdb on the 5' RACE reads, gives a single entry per CDR3 protein. The sample records under 75,000 distinct CDR3 sequences, about 8.2% being singletons. Germline V gene lookup returns CDR1 MGHRA and CDR2 YSYEKL. V shed 1 base and J shed 3 bases, with 13 bases lying between them. CDR3 length: 15 residues. Time point described: blood at routine non-recurrence follow-up after resection. Whole RNA, which was extracted from tumor, nontumor lung tissue or frozen PBMC, was sequenced without any cell sorting. This clonotype occurred many times. The chain links TRBV4-1 to TRBJ2-7; possibly TRBD2 for D (5 bases). This receptor was identified in a female donor with early-stage non-small cell lung cancer. Sample: PBMCs, taken at follow-up. In DNA form, the CDR3 reads TGCGCCAGCAGCCAAGCTGAGACTACCATCTACGAGCAGTACTTC. Translated, it gives CASSQAETTIYEQYF.